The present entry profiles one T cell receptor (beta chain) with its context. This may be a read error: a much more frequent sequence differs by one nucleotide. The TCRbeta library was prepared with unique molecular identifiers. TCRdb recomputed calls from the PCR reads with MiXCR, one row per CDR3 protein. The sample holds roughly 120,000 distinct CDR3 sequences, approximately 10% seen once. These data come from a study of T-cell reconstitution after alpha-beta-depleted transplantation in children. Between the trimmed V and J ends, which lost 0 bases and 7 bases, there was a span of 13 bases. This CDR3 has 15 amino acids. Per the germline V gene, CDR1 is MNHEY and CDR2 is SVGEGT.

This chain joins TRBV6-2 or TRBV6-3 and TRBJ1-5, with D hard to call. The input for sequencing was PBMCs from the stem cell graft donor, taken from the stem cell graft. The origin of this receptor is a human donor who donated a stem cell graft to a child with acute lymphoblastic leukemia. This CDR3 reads CASSYSISSGQPQHF. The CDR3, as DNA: TGTGCCAGCAGTTACTCCATCAGCTCGGGGCAGCCCCAGCATTTT.